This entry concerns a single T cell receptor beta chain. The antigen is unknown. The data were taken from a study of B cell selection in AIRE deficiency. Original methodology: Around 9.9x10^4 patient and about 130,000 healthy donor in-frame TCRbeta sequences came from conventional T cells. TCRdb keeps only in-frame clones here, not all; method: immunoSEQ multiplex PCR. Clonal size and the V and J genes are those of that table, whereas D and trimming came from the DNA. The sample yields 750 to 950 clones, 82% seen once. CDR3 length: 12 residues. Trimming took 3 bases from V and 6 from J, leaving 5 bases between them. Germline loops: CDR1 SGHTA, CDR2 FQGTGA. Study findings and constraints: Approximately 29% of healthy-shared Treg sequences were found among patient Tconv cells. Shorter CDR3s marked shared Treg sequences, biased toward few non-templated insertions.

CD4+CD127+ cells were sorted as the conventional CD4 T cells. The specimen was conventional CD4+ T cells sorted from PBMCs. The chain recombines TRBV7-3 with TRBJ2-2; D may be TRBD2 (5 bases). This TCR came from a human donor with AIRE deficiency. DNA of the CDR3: TGTGCCAGCAGCTTGGGAGCCGGGGAGCTGTTTTTT. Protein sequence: CASSLGAGELFF.